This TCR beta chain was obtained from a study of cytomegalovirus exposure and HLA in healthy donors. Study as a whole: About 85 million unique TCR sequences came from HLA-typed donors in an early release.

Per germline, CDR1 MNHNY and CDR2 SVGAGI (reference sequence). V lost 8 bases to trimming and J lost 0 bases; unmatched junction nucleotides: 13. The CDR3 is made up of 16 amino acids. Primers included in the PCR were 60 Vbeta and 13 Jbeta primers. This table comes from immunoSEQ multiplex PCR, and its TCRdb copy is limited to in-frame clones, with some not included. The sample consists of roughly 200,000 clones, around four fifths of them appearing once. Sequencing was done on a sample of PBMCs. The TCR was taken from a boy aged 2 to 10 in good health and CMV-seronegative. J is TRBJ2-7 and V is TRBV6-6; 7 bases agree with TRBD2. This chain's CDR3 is CASGSHSGFSSYEQYF. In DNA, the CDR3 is TGTGCCAGCGGATCCCATAGCGGGTTTAGCTCCTACGAGCAGTACTTC.